This T cell receptor (beta chain) was sequenced during a study of CD8 T cells in Susac syndrome. Study-wide points: As the study acknowledged, the number of individuals who were part of its TCR sequencing and HLA analysis was relatively small.

Germline CDR1 is KGHDR and CDR2 is SFDVKD. This CDR3 is built from 15 residues. Trimming shortened V by 3 bases and J by 5 bases, and 15 bases separated the two germline ends. Reverse transcription of roughly 0.5 to 1 ug RNA was carried out with random hexamers. TCRdb used MiXCR to reprocess the immunoSEQ multiplex PCR reads, holding one entry per CDR3 protein. The sample records 160,000 or so distinct CDR3 sequences, 80% to 95% being singletons. As regards this clonotype: Its antigen is as yet unknown.

The TCR was taken from a human donor in good health. J is TRBJ2-5 and V is TRBV24-1; D is possibly TRBD2 (7 bases). Material: CD4+ T cells from PBMCs. The DNA of the CDR3 is TGTGCCACCAGTGATGGGGGCCGGGAGGTCGAGACCCAGTACTTC. Protein: CATSDGGREVETQYF.